These 21 T cell receptor beta chains came from one sample sequenced in a study of T cells in Graves' hyperthyroidism and ophthalmopathy. From RNA transcripts, TCR beta CDR3 regions were amplified. The study used the HTBI primer set for a first-round RT-PCR of the TCR CDR3. In TCRdb, the multiplex PCR reads were re-called with MiXCR into one record per CDR3 protein. The sample contains around 700,000 distinct CDR3 sequences, roughly a sixth of which appear only once. The source material was blood. The receptors originated from a woman aged 50 to 65 with Graves' hyperthyroidism that later progressed to Graves' ophthalmopathy.

This clonotype has ten or more counts. The chain uses TRBV30 and TRBJ2-2; 10 bases match TRBD1. CDR3 size: 15 residues. Germline CDR1 is GTSNPN and CDR2 is SVGIG (reference sequence). Germline trimming cut 3 bases from V and 5 bases from J; bases unmatched to any gene: 6. The CDR3 reads CAWRRGQGITGELFF. In DNA, the CDR3 is TGTGCCTGGAGAAGGGGACAGGGGATAACCGGGGAGCTGTTTTTT.

This clonotype was seen ten or more times. The chain employs TRBV30 and TRBJ2-1; 11 bases agree with TRBD1. V lost 4 bases and J lost 3; bases outside the gene matches: 2. CDR3 length: 14 amino acids. CDR1 is GTSNPN, CDR2 SVGIG, per germline (reference sequence). CDR3 sequence: CAWTGTGGYNEQFF. The DNA for the CDR3 is TGTGCCTGGACCGGGACAGGGGGCTACAATGAGCAGTTCTTC.

This clonotype appeared many times. The J gene is TRBJ2-5, the V gene TRBV12-3 or TRBV12-4; the match to TRBD2 covers 9 bases. This CDR3 is built from 14 residues. J gave up 1 base and V 8 bases, and 5 bases lay outside the gene matches. CDR3 bases: TGTGCCAGCGGGTTAGCGGGGGCCCAAGAGACCCAGTACTTC. It encodes CASGLAGAQETQYF.

This clonotype turned up a few times. CDR3 bases: TGTGCCAGCAACCCCTCGGGGGACATAACTGAAGCTTTCTTT. Translating gives CASNPSGDITEAFF. V gene TRBV6-1 combines with J gene TRBJ1-1; a weak D match, TRBD1 (6 bases). The CDR3 spans 14 residues. V lost 7 bases and J 5 bases, leaving 17 bases between the germline ends. The germline CDR1 and CDR2 sequences are MNHNS and SASEGT.

The chain joins TRBV19 to TRBJ2-1; 9 nucleotides match TRBD1. This CDR3 is built from 12 residues. The V gene's germline CDR1 is LNHDA and CDR2 SQIVND (reference sequence). V lost 9 bases, J lost 5 bases, and 2 bases stayed unmatched. The CDR3 sequence is CASGTGNNEQFF. CDR3 bases: TGTGCCAGCGGGACAGGGAACAATGAGCAGTTCTTC.

This clonotype was recorded a few times. V gene TRBV15 combines with J gene TRBJ2-3, with no clear D. Germline loops: CDR1 LNHNV, CDR2 YYDKDF (reference sequence). The CDR3 totals 14 residues. The V end lost 7 bases, the J end lost 1 base, and 12 bases lay between the germline ends. The CDR3 sequence: CATIPADGTDTQYF. CDR3 sequence (DNA): TGTGCCACCATTCCCGCTGACGGCACAGATACGCAGTATTTT.

About this clonotype itself: Since a much larger clone is just one base distant, this may be a read error. The chain recombines TRBV3-1 with TRBJ1-4; D call uncertain. CDR3 length: 11 amino acids. Germline CDR1 and CDR2: LGHDT and YNNKEL (reference sequence). CDR3 in amino acids: CANSQLEKLFF. CDR3 sequence (DNA): TGTGCCAACAGCCAGCTTGAAAAACTGTTTTTT.

There are many counts of this clonotype. This chain joins TRBV12-3 or TRBV12-4 and TRBJ2-1; 7 nucleotides match TRBD2. The CDR3 covers 14 residues. With 6 bases clipped from V and 5 bases from J, the junction kept 7 bases outside the gene matches. This CDR3 is CASSPTSADNEQFF. CDR3 DNA: TGTGCCAGCAGCCCTACTAGCGCGGACAATGAGCAGTTCTTC.

This clonotype was observed a handful of times. The CDR3 protein is CASSLAAGLAGPRDEQFF. The CDR3 DNA reads TGTGCCAGCAGCCTAGCCGCAGGGCTAGCGGGGCCCAGGGATGAGCAGTTCTTC. V gene TRBV7-3 combines with J gene TRBJ2-1; 9 bases align to TRBD2. V shed 5 bases and J 8 bases; nucleotides not matched to a gene: 19. This CDR3 is 18 amino acids long. From germline, CDR1 is SGHTA and CDR2 FQGTGA.

The chain has TRBV12-5 and TRBJ1-2, with D possibly TRBD1 on 5 matching bases. V dropped 2 bases and J dropped 7 bases, with 14 bases sitting between them. This CDR3 spans 14 amino acids. Germline CDR1 is LGHNT and CDR2 is FRNRAP. The CDR3 spells CASGLSHRTLGYTF. The CDR3 region has the DNA TGTGCTAGTGGTTTGTCGCACAGGACCCTTGGCTACACCTTC. Full variable domain (rest looked up from reference TRBV12-5 and TRBJ1-2): DARVTQTPRHKVTEMGQEVTMRCQPILGHNTVFWYRQTMMQGLELLAYFRNRAPLDDSGMPKDRFSAEMPDATLATLKIQPSEPRDSAVYFCASGLSHRTLGYTFGSGTRLTVV.

This clonotype was seen at least ten times. In nucleotides, the CDR3 is TGTGCCAGCGTCCAGGGGAGCGCTGAAGCTTTCTTT. Amino acids: CASVQGSAEAFF. The chain combines TRBV2 with TRBJ1-1; the D gene is possibly TRBD1 (6 bases). Germline assignment: CDR1 SNHLY and CDR2 FYNNEI. The CDR3 consists of 12 residues. V lost 8 bases and J lost 6, with 13 bases in between.

This clonotype was observed a few times. The chain has TRBV20-1 and TRBJ1-5; TRBD1 might be the D (5 bases). Looked up from germline, CDR1 is DFQATT and CDR2 is SNEGSKA (reference sequence). The ends were cut back, 3 bases at V and 2 bases at J, with 8 bases in the middle. CDR3 length: 13 amino acids. The CDR3 bases are TGCAGTGCTAGGGGGGAAGGCAATCAGCCCCAGCATTTT. Translating it yields CSARGEGNQPQHF.

This clonotype showed up many times. V usage is TRBV9 and J usage is TRBJ2-7, with TRBD1 matching 8 bases. The CDR3 consists of 15 residues. Looked up from germline, CDR1 is SGDLS and CDR2 is YYNGEE. V lost 4 bases and J lost 3; bases outside the gene matches: 9. For the CDR3, the DNA is TGTGCCAGCAGCACACTCCCGGGACAGGACTACGAGCAGTACTTC. It specifies CASSTLPGQDYEQYF.

This clonotype was seen a few times. The chain combines TRBV9 with TRBJ2-2, with TRBD2 matching 15 bases. From germline, CDR1 is SGDLS and CDR2 YYNGEE. Unmatched junction bases numbered 6, after V lost 4 bases and J lost 5 bases. The CDR3 sequence is 17 residues long. CDR3 DNA: TGTGCCAGCAGCAGGACTAGCGGGGGGGCTTATACCGGGGAGCTGTTTTTT. Translation gives CASSRTSGGAYTGELFF.

CDR3 DNA sequence: TGTGCCAGCAGCCCGATCACAACCGCAGGAGGGGGCCTGGGAGCTTTCTTT. Amino acids: CASSPITTAGGGLGAFF. The chain recombines TRBV4-2 with TRBJ1-1; 7 positions agree with TRBD1. The CDR3 is made up of 17 amino acids. The ends lost 4 bases at V and 10 bases at J; junction bases unmatched: 21. CDR1 LGHNA and CDR2 YNFKEQ come from the germline V gene.

CDR3 loop: CASSPRDRDLSGANVLTF. CDR3 DNA sequence: TGTGCCAGCAGCCCCCGGGACAGGGACCTCTCTGGGGCCAACGTCCTGACTTTC. The rearrangement joins TRBV9 to TRBJ2-6; the match to TRBD1 covers 9 bases. The V segment lost 4 bases and the J segment 0 bases; nucleotides outside the gene matches: 8. In germline, CDR1 is SGDLS, CDR2 YYNGEE. The CDR3 is made up of 18 amino acids.

J is TRBJ2-1 and V is TRBV6-2 or TRBV6-3, with D perhaps TRBD2 (6 bases). The CDR3 is made up of 15 amino acids. Germline CDR1 is MNHEY and CDR2 is SVGEGT. Trimming took 5 bases from V and 2 from J, leaving 13 bases between them. CDR3 amino acids: CASSRTKGPYNEQFF. The CDR3 bases are TGTGCCAGCAGTCGGACTAAAGGACCCTACAATGAGCAGTTCTTC.

This clonotype was detected only a few times. V and J are TRBV19 and TRBJ1-5, with D possibly being TRBD1 (6 bases). The germline V gene encodes CDR1 LNHDA and CDR2 SQIVND (reference sequence). The CDR3 loop spans 13 amino acids. V lost 5 bases and J lost 7, with 12 bases in between. The CDR3 spells CASSFGQPQPQHF. The CDR3 nucleotides are TGTGCCAGTAGTTTCGGACAGCCCCAGCCCCAGCATTTT.

This clonotype occurred many times. V usage is TRBV11-2 and J usage is TRBJ1-1, with D perhaps TRBD1 (5 bases). Trimming removed 1 base at V and 3 bases at J, with 9 bases between. Germline CDR1 and CDR2: SGHAT and FQNNGV. CDR3 length: 14 residues. The DNA for the CDR3 is TGTGCCAGCAGCTTAGCCCAGGGCTACACTGAAGCTTTCTTT. Translating gives CASSLAQGYTEAFF.

In its sample, this clonotype was seen many times. The chain recombines TRBV2 with TRBJ2-3; 13 nucleotides align to TRBD2. Germline-derived CDR1 and CDR2 are SNHLY and FYNNEI. The J segment lost 3 bases and the V segment lost 5 bases, leaving 14 bases of the junction unmatched. The CDR3 totals 19 residues. The CDR3 coding sequence is TGTGCCAGCAGTCCCCCAACTAGCGGGGGGGCCGAGTTGACAGATACGCAGTATTTT. Its protein is CASSPPTSGGAELTDTQYF.

This clonotype was seen ten or more times. The CDR3 DNA reads TGCAGTGCTAGAGTCAATCCGGGGGAAGCTTTCTTT. Its protein product is CSARVNPGEAFF. The chain joins TRBV20-1 to TRBJ1-1; no definite D call. Trimming took 1 base from V and 8 from J, leaving 11 bases between them. Germline values: CDR1 DFQATT, CDR2 SNEGSKA (reference sequence). The CDR3 runs to 12 residues.